This T cell receptor (beta chain) was identified in a study of blood T cells in healthy people across ages. A sample-barcoded 5' primer and a J-beta primer mix were used in a second PCR of roughly 6 to 11 cycles. At least 2.5 million CDR3-containing paired-end reads were obtained per sample. TCRdb re-called the 5' RACE reads through MiXCR, storing one row per CDR3 protein. The data hold roughly 1,800,000 distinct CDR3 sequences, with about 50% observed a single time. Per germline, CDR1 ENHRY and CDR2 SYGVKD. Trimming took off 6 bases at V and 4 bases at J, with 13 bases between the two ends. The CDR3 spans 14 residues.

Source material: blood. The V call is TRBV10-3, the J call TRBJ2-1; a weak D match, TRBD1 (5 bases). This TCR came from a woman aged 40 to 49 in good health. The CDR3 is CAIRDIPRYNEQFF. The CDR3, as DNA: TGTGCCATCAGGGACATCCCGCGGTACAATGAGCAGTTCTTC.